The table lists the clone carrying this T cell receptor beta chain with many counts. Its antigen is currently unknown. CDR3 length: 17 residues. Trimming took off 0 bases at V and 0 bases at J, with 9 bases between the two ends. Germline loops: CDR1 MNHEY, CDR2 SVGAGI. Both iRepertoire HTBI primers and Arm-PCR of CDR3 regions were used to build the TCR beta libraries. Each CDR3 protein is one row after TCRdb ran MiXCR on the multiplex PCR reads. The data show some 370,000 distinct CDR3 sequences, with 10% to 15% seen just once and over 15% held by the top ten. The data are from a study of regulatory T cells in long-lasting Graves disease. Time point here: newly diagnosed GD, antithyroid drugs for less than 3 months. Following extraction of RNA from PBMCs, that RNA was used to make the TCR library. The study, taken as a whole, reports: TCR diversity was lower in persistent Graves' patients (versus newly diagnosed ones).

The same sample was also used in a study of T cells in Graves' hyperthyroidism and ophthalmopathy. In that study: Stable Graves' hyperthyroidism meant no ophthalmopathy progression within 18 months. Exclusion of patients followed from uncontrolled infection, other autoimmune disease, pregnancy or lactation. Primed by the HTBI set, a first-round RT-PCR was run on the TCR CDR3.

Sequenced material: peripheral blood mononuclear cells (PBMCs), taken at new diagnosis, from a patient treated with antithyroid drugs. This clonotype originated in a woman aged 18-29 years with Graves disease. The V call is TRBV6-5, the J call TRBJ2-6; possibly TRBD1 or TRBD2 for D (5 bases each). The CDR3, as DNA: TGTGCCAGCAGTTACTCGGGACGCGTCTCTGGGGCCAACGTCCTGACTTTC. Its protein product is CASSYSGRVSGANVLTF.